This entry concerns a single T cell receptor (beta chain). Antigen unknown. CD8+ and CD4+ T cells from blood underwent TCR beta sequencing, which was carried out in a high-throughput format. Control patients had untreated stable or active relapsing-remitting multiple sclerosis by revised McDonald criteria. The data belong to a study of CD8 T cells in Susac syndrome. The CDR3 extends over 16 amino acids. Germline V gives CDR1 SGHDN, CDR2 FVKESK. V was shortened by 4 bases and J by 0 bases, with 15 bases between the two germline ends. The study, taken as a whole, reports: Only a relatively small number of individuals were included in the TCR sequencing and HLA analysis.

Random hexamers were used to reverse transcribe roughly 0.45 to 1 ug of RNA. Amplification of TCR beta CDR3 by immunoSEQ multiplex PCR spanned 54 Vbeta and 13 Jbeta. TCRdb ran MiXCR on the immunoSEQ multiplex PCR reads and lists one entry per CDR3 protein. The sample shows 400,000 or so distinct CDR3 sequences, 85% to 90% of them seen only once. This clonotype was sampled from a human donor with multiple sclerosis. The chain links TRBV14 to TRBJ1-1, with D maybe TRBD1 (6 bases). The source material was CD8+ T cells from PBMCs. CDR3 DNA: TGTGCCAGCAGCCCGCTAGAGGGACACATGAACACTGAAGCTTTCTTT. The encoded protein is CASSPLEGHMNTEAFF.